What follows describes a single T cell receptor beta chain. J was trimmed by 3 bases and V by 6 bases; bases with no gene match: 7. This CDR3 has 15 residues. Germline values: CDR1 MDHEN, CDR2 SYDVKM. The sample originates from a study of somatic mutations in cytotoxic T cells in rheumatoid arthritis. Study in general: Blood (30 ml EDTA) from each patient was taken right after diagnosis, before any treatment.

Using immunoSEQ multiplex PCR, the repertoire was profiled, and TCRdb retains in-frame clones only, with some absent. The sample yields 15,000 or so clones, around three quarters seen once. The chain couples TRBV28 to TRBJ2-7; 11 nucleotides align to TRBD2. The clonotype was recovered from an adult with rheumatoid arthritis. The sample taken for sequencing was CD8+ T cells sorted from blood. The CDR3 region is CASRKLAGVVYEQYV. Written as DNA, the CDR3 is TGTGCCAGCAGGAAACTAGCGGGGGTCGTCTACGAGCAGTACGTC.